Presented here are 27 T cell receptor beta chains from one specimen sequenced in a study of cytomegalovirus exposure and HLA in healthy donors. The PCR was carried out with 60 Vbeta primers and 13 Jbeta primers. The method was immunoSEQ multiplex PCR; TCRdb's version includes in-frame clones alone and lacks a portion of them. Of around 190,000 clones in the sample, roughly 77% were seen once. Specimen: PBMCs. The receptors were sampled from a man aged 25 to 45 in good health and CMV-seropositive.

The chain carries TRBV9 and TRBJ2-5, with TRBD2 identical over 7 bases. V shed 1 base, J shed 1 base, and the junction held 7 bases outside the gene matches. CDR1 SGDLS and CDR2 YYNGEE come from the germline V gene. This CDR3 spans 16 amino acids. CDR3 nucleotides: TGTGCCAGCAGCGTAAGGTCCAGCGGGGCCCAAGAGACCCAGTACTTC. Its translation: CASSVRSSGAQETQYF.

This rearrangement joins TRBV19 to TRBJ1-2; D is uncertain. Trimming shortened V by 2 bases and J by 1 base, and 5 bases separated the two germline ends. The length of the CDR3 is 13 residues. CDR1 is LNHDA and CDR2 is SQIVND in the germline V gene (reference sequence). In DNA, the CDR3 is TGTGCCAGTAGTATAACGGTTAACTATGGCTACACCTTC. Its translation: CASSITVNYGYTF. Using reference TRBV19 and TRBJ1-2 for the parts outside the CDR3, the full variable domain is DGGITQSPKYLFRKEGQNVTLSCEQNLNHDAMYWYRQDPGQGLRLIYYSQIVNDFQKGDIAEGYSVSREKKESFPLTVTSAQKNPTAFYLCASSITVNYGYTFGSGTRLTVV.

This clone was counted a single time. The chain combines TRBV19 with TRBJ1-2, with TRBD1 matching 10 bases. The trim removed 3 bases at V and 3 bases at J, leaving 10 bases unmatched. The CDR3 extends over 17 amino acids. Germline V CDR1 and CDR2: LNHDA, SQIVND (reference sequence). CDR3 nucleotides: TGTGCCAGTAGTATCCCGGGGACAGGGGCTAAGGACTATGGCTACACCTTC. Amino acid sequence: CASSIPGTGAKDYGYTF.

This CDR3 reads CASSPGQSSYEQYF. As DNA, the CDR3 is TGTGCCAGCAGCCCGGGACAGAGCTCCTACGAGCAGTACTTC. V usage is TRBV9 and J usage is TRBJ2-7; TRBD1 aligns across 7 bases. Germline trimming cut 4 bases from V and 0 bases from J; bases unmatched to any gene: 4. This CDR3 region has 14 residues. Germline CDR1 SGDLS, CDR2 YYNGEE.

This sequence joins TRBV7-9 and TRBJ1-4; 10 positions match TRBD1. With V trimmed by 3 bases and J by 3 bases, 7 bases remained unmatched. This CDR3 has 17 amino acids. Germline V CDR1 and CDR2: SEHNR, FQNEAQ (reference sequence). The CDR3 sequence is CASSFPTGGSPNEKLFF. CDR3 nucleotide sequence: TGTGCCAGCAGCTTCCCGACAGGGGGCTCACCTAATGAAAAACTGTTTTTT.

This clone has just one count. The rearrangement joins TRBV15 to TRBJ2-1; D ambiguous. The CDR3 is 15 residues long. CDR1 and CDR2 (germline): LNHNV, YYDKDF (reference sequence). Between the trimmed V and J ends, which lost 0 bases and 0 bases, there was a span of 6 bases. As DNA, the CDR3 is TGTGCCACCAGCAGAGAGAAGAGCTCCTACAATGAGCAGTTCTTC. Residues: CATSREKSSYNEQFF. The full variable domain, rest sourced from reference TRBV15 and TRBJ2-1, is DAMVIQNPRYQVTQFGKPVTLSCSQTLNHNVMYWYQQKSSQAPKLLFHYYDKDFNNEADTPDNFQSRRPNTSFCFLDIRSPGLGDTAMYLCATSREKSSYNEQFFGPGTRLTVL.

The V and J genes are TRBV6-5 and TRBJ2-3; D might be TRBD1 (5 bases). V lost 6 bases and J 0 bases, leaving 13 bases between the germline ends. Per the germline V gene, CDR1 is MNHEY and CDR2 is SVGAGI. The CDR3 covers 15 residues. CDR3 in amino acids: CASSWTLSSTDTQYF. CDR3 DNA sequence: TGTGCCAGCAGCTGGACATTATCTAGCACAGATACGCAGTATTTT.

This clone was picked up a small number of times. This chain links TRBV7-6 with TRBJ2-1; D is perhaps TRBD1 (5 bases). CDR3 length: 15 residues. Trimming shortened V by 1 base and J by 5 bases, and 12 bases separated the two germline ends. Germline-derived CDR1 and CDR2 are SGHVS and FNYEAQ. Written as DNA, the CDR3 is TGTGCCAGCAGCTTAGGTACAGGTCCACACAATGAGCAGTTCTTC. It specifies CASSLGTGPHNEQFF.

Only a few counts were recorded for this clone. The CDR3 protein is CASSHGGATEAFF. The CDR3 DNA reads TGTGCCAGCAGCCACGGAGGGGCCACTGAAGCTTTCTTT. The chain recombines TRBV5-6 with TRBJ1-1, with D maybe TRBD1 (5 bases). This CDR3 is 13 amino acids long. Germline V gene lookup returns CDR1 SGHDT and CDR2 YYEEEE. V was pared by 4 bases and J by 4 bases, with 11 bases between.

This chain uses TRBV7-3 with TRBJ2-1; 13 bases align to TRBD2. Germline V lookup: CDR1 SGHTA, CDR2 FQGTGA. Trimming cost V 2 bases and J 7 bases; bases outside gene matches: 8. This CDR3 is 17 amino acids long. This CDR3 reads CASSLRGLAGSMNEQFF. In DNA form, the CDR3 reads TGTGCCAGCAGCTTACGGGGACTAGCGGGGTCAATGAATGAGCAGTTCTTC.

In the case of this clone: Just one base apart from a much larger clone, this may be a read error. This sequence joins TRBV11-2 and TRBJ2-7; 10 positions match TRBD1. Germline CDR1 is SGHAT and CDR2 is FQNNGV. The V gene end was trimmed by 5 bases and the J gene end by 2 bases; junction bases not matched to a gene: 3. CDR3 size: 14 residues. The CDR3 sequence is CASSPGTGAYEQYF. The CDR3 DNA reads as TGTGCCAGCAGCCCCGGGACAGGGGCCTACGAGCAGTACTTC.

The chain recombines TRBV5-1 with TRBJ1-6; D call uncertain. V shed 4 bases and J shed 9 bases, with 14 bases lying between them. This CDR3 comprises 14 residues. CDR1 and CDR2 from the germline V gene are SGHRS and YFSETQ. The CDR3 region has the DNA TGCGCCAGCAGCCAATCGGACTTAAGTTCACCCCTCCACTTT. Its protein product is CASSQSDLSSPLHF.

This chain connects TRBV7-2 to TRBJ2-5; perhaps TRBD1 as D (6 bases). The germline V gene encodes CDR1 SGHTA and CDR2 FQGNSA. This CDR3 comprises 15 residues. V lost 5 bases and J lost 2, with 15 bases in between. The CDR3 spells CASSVRGTQQETQYF. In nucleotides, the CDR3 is TGTGCCAGCAGCGTGCGAGGGACACAACAAGAGACCCAGTACTTC.

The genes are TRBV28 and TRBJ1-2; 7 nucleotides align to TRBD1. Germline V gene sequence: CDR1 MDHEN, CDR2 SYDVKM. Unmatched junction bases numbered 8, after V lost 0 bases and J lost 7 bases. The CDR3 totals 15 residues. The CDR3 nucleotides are TGTGCCAGCAGTTTATGGCTTCGGACAGGACTTGGCTACACCTTC. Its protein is CASSLWLRTGLGYTF.

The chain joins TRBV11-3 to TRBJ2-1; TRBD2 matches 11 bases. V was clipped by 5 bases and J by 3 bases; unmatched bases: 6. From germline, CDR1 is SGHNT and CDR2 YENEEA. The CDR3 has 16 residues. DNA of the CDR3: TGTGCCAGCAGCCCCGGGACTAGCGGCGTCTACAATGAGCAGTTCTTC. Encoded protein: CASSPGTSGVYNEQFF.

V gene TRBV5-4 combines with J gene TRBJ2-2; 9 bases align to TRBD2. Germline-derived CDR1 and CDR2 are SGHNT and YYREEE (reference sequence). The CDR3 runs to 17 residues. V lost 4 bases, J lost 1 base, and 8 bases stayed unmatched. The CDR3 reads CASSGGLALGNTGELFF. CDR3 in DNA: TGTGCCAGCAGCGGAGGACTAGCGTTAGGGAACACCGGGGAGCTGTTTTTT. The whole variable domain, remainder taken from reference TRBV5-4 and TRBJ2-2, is ETGVTQSPTHLIKTRGQQVTLRCSSQSGHNTVSWYQQALGQGPQFIFQYYREEENGRGNFPPRFSGLQFPNYSSELNVNALELDDSALYLCASSGGLALGNTGELFFGEGSRLTVL.

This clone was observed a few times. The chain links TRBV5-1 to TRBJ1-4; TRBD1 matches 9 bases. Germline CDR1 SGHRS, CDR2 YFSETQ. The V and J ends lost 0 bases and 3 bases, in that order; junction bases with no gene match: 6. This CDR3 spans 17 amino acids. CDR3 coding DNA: TGCGCCAGCAGCTTGGGACAGGGGGAAGGAGCTAATGAAAAACTGTTTTTT. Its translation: CASSLGQGEGANEKLFF.

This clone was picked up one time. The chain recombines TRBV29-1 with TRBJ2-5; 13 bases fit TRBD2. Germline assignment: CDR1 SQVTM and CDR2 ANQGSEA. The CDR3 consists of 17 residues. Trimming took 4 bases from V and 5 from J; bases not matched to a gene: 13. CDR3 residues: CSVALRLAGGMWETQYF. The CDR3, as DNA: TGCAGCGTTGCGCTAAGACTAGCGGGGGGAATGTGGGAGACCCAGTACTTC.

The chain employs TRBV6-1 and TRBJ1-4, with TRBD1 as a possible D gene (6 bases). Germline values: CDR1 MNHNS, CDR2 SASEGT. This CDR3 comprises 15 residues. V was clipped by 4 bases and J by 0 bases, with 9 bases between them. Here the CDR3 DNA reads TGTGCCAGCAGTGGGGACATTGCAACTAATGAAAAACTGTTTTTT. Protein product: CASSGDIATNEKLFF.

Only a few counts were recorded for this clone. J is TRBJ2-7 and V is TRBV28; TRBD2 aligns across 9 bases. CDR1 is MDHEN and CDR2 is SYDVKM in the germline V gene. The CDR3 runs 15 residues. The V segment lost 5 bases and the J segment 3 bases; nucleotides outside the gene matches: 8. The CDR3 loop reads CASSPHRTSVYEQYF. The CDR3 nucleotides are TGTGCCAGCAGTCCCCACCGGACTAGCGTCTACGAGCAGTACTTC.

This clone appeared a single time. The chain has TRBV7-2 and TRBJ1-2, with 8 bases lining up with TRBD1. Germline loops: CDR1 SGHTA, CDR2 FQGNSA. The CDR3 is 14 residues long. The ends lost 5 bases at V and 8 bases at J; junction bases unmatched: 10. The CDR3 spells CASSPSQGVGGYTF. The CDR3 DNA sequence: TGTGCCAGCAGCCCTTCACAGGGGGTGGGAGGCTACACCTTC.

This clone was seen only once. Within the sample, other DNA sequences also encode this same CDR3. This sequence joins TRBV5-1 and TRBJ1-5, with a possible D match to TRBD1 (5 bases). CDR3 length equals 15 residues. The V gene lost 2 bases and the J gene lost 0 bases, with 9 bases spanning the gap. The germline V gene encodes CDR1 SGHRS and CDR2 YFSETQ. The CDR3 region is CASSLTGYSNQPQHF. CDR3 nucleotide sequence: TGCGCCAGCAGCTTAACAGGCTATAGCAATCAGCCCCAGCATTTT. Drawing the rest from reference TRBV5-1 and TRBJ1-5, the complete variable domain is KAGVTQTPRYLIKTRGQQVTLSCSPISGHRSVSWYQQTPGQGLQFLFEYFSETQRNKGNFPGRFSGRQFSNSRSEMNVSTLELGDSALYLCASSLTGYSNQPQHFGDGTRLSIL.

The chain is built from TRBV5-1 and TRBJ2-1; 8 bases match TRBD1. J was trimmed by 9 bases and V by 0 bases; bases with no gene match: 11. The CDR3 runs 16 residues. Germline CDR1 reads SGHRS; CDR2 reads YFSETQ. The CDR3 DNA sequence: TGCGCCAGCAGCTTGGCAGGACAGGGACCTATCGGTGAGCAGTTCTTC. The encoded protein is CASSLAGQGPIGEQFF.

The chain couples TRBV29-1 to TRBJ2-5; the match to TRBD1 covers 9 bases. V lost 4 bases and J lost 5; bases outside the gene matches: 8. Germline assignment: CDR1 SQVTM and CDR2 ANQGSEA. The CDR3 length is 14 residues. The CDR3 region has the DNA TGCAGCGTTGTTCCCCGGGACAGGGTTGAGACCCAGTACTTC. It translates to CSVVPRDRVETQYF.

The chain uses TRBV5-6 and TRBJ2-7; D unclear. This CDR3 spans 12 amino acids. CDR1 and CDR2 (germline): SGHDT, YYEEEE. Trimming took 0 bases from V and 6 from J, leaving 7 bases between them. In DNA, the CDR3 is TGTGCCAGCAGCTTGGTGCGGAGCGAGCAGTACTTC. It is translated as CASSLVRSEQYF.

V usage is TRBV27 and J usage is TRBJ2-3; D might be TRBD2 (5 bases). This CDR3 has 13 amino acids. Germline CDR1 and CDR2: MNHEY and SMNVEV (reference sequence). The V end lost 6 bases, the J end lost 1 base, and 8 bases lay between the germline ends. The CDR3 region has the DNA TGTGCCAGCAGGGAGGTAGGCACAGATACGCAGTATTTT. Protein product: CASREVGTDTQYF.

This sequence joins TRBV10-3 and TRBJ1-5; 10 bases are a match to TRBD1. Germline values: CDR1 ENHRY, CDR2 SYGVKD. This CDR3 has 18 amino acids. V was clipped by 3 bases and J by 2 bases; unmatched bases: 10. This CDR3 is CAISDSKTGGLGNQPQHF. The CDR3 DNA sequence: TGTGCCATCAGTGACTCGAAGACAGGGGGCCTCGGCAATCAGCCCCAGCATTTT.